This TCR beta chain was identified in a study of T cell repertoires in cytomegalovirus infection. The germline V gene has CDR1 SGHVS and CDR2 FQNEAQ. The CDR3 is 18 amino acids. V gave up 1 base and J gave up 0 bases; unmatched junction bases: 8. MiXCR, applied by TCRdb to the reads, yields one record per CDR3 protein. The top ten clones hold more than 13% of a sample with about 890,000 distinct CDR3 sequences, less than 35% of them seen once. This clonotype was seen ten or more times. Its antigen is not identified. The chain uses TRBV7-8 and TRBJ2-7; 11 nucleotides align to TRBD2. The source material was cultured CD8+ T cells from PBMCs, sampled from culture after CMV antigen stimulation. The sequence came from a human donor in good health (CMV status not recorded). Some clones in this sample may be carry-over from other donors' samples. This CDR3 is CASSLGSSGGSSSYEQYF. CDR3 sequence (DNA): TGTGCCAGCAGCTTAGGATCTAGCGGGGGGTCCAGCTCCTACGAGCAGTACTTC.